This is a list of T cell receptor beta chains from one sample in a study of response to subunit inactivated influenza vaccine. TCRdb analysed the RT-PCR reads with MiXCR anew, one entry per CDR3 protein. The data show 750,000 to 850,000 distinct CDR3 sequences, with about 18% seen just once and about a tenth held by the top ten. Specimen: PBMCs from blood, collected about 5 days after vaccination. The receptors come from a man aged 45-60 years who received an inactivated influenza vaccine. CDR3s include the opening cysteine and the closing phenylalanine or tryptophan. A D gene is named only where the DNA matches it firmly. Clone size is not always given. Where it is, it says once, few, many or a class for expanded clones.

clone size | J gene | D gene | V gene | CDR3 DNA | CDR3 protein
NA | TRBJ2-2 | TRBD1 | TRBV11-2 | TGTGCCAGCAGCTTAGGTTGGACAGGGGCCACCGGGGAGCTGTTTTTT | CASSLGWTGATGELFF
NA | TRBJ2-2 | NA | TRBV7-9 | TGTGCCAGCAAGGGGGACCTCTCCACCGGGGAGCTGTTTTTT | CASKGDLSTGELFF
few | TRBJ2-1 | NA | TRBV5-1 | TGCGCCAGCAGCTCGACAGGCGTGGTCAATGAGCAGTTCTTC | CASSSTGVVNEQFF
NA | TRBJ1-2 | NA | TRBV5-6 | TGTGCCAGCACCCTCTTGGGGGAAGGCGGGTATGGCTACACCTTC | CASTLLGEGGYGYTF
NA | TRBJ2-2 | NA | TRBV29-1 | TGCAGCCTACGGGCATACACCGGGGAGCTGTTTTTT | CSLRAYTGELFF
few | TRBJ2-5 | TRBD2 | TRBV20-1 | TGCAGTGCTAGATCCGGGACTAGCGGGGGCCTCCAAGAGACCCAGTACTTC | CSARSGTSGGLQETQYF
NA | TRBJ1-1 | NA | TRBV5-1 | TGCGCCAGCCACCGACAGGACAGAGGTGAAGCTTTCTTT | CASHRQDRGEAFF
few | TRBJ1-2 | TRBD1 | TRBV20-1 | TGCAGTGCTAGTCGCCCACAGGGGGCGGGTGGCTACACCTTC | CSASRPQGAGGYTF
few | TRBJ2-5 | TRBD1 | TRBV5-1 | TGCGCCAGCAGCCCGACAGGGGTAGGAGAGACCCAGTACTTC | CASSPTGVGETQYF
few | TRBJ2-3 | TRBD1 | TRBV27 | TGTGCCAGCAGTTTATACGGCAGACCGGGACAGATCCTTTCTGGTACGCAGTATTTT | CASSLYGRPGQILSGTQYF
NA | TRBJ2-6 | NA | TRBV30 | TGTGCCTGGAGTGTTTGGGGGATACCCTCTGGGGCCAACGTCCTGACTTTC | CAWSVWGIPSGANVLTF
NA | TRBJ2-7 | TRBD2 | TRBV7-6 | TGTGCCAGCAGCCAAATAGCGGGCAGAATCTACGAGCAGTACTTC | CASSQIAGRIYEQYF
many | TRBJ2-1 | TRBD2 | TRBV12-3/TRBV12-4 | TGTGCCAGCAGTTCCAACGGGAGGTATGAGCAGTTCTTC | CASSSNGRYEQFF
NA | TRBJ2-1 | NA | TRBV11-2 | TGTGCCAGCAGCTTAGTAATCGCTAGCAGTCGCTCCTACAATGAGCAGTTCTTC | CASSLVIASSRSYNEQFF
NA | TRBJ2-7 | TRBD2 | TRBV11-2 | TGTGCCAGCAGCCGATATAGCGGGAGGAACTACGAGCAGTACTTC | CASSRYSGRNYEQYF
few | TRBJ1-6 | TRBD1 | TRBV7-9 | TGTGCCAGCAGCTTGGGGCCGACAGGGGTTGATTCACCCCTCCACTTT | CASSLGPTGVDSPLHF
few | TRBJ2-3 | NA | TRBV20-1 | TGCAGTGCTAGAGGTCAGCCCAACACAGATACGCAGTATTTT | CSARGQPNTDTQYF
few | TRBJ2-4 | NA | TRBV5-6 | TGTGCCAGCAGCTTGAGAGGGAACAAAAACATTCAGTACTTC | CASSLRGNKNIQYF
NA | TRBJ1-6 | NA | TRBV7-2 | TGTGCCAGCAGCTTAGGGGGTACGAATTCACCCCTCCACTTT | CASSLGGTNSPLHF
few | TRBJ2-1 | NA | TRBV7-2 | TGTGCCAGCAGCCCTCCCCCCCAGGGTCGGAATGAGCAGTTCTTC | CASSPPPQGRNEQFF
NA | TRBJ1-4 | NA | TRBV30 | TGTGCCTGGAGTGCAACGGTGGGGGTTAATGAAAAACTGTTTTTT | CAWSATVGVNEKLFF
NA | TRBJ2-3 | TRBD2 | TRBV11-2 | TGTGCCAGCAGCTTAGAACCAGCGGGGGGGCTTGATACGCAGTATTTT | CASSLEPAGGLDTQYF
many | TRBJ2-3 | TRBD2 | TRBV12-3/TRBV12-4 | TGTGCCAGCACCTTGAGGGTAGCGGGACCGTCAGATACGCAGTATTTT | CASTLRVAGPSDTQYF
NA | TRBJ2-1 | TRBD2 | TRBV12-3/TRBV12-4 | TGTGCCAGCAGTTTTTCCCGAACTAGCGGGGGGGCCAATGAGCAGTTCTTC | CASSFSRTSGGANEQFF
few | TRBJ1-4 | NA | TRBV12-3/TRBV12-4 | TGTGCCAGCAGTACAGGGAAACCTAATGAAAAACTGTTTTTT | CASSTGKPNEKLFF
NA | TRBJ2-7 | TRBD2 | TRBV27 | TGTGCCAGCAGTCGGGGAGGGACCTTGAACGAGCAGTACTTC | CASSRGGTLNEQYF
few | TRBJ2-4 | NA | TRBV20-1 | TGCAGTGCCACTCCTCTCCCAGCCAAAAACATTCAGTACTTC | CSATPLPAKNIQYF
NA | TRBJ2-1 | NA | TRBV7-6 | TGTGCCAGCAGCACCACTAGGGTGAATGAGCAGTTCTTC | CASSTTRVNEQFF
few | TRBJ2-5 | TRBD1 | TRBV5-1 | TGCGCCAGCAGCGCCGGGACAGGGACCCTTATCCAAGAGACCCAGTACTTC | CASSAGTGTLIQETQYF
NA | TRBJ2-1 | TRBD1 | TRBV18 | TGTGCCAGCTCACCACCCGGGACAGGGGGGTACAATGAGCAGTTCTTC | CASSPPGTGGYNEQFF
NA | TRBJ2-7 | NA | TRBV6-5 | TGTGCCAGCAGTTACTCGAGCGGGCACTACGAGCAGTACTTC | CASSYSSGHYEQYF
NA | TRBJ2-2 | NA | TRBV4-2 | TGTGCCAGCAGCCAAGACCGGTCGGGGAAGCTGTTTTTT | CASSQDRSGKLFF
NA | TRBJ2-7 | TRBD2 | TRBV4-2 | TGTGCCAGCAGCCAAGCCCTAGCGGATTTCTCCTACGAGCAGTACTTC | CASSQALADFSYEQYF
few | TRBJ2-7 | NA | TRBV6-5 | TGTGCCAGCAGTTACTACGGCGGGGGCCTACTATACGAGCAGTACTTC | CASSYYGGGLLYEQYF
few | TRBJ2-7 | TRBD1 | TRBV7-2 | TGTGCCAGCAGCTTAGGGCGCTCGACAGGGCAATCCTACGAGCAGTACTTC | CASSLGRSTGQSYEQYF
NA | TRBJ2-1 | TRBD2 | TRBV7-3 | TGTGCCAGCAGCATAGCGGGGCCTTCCTACAATGAGCAGTTCTTC | CASSIAGPSYNEQFF
many | TRBJ2-7 | NA | TRBV27 | TGTGCCAGCAGTTTACGGCTGACCTACGAGCAGTACTTC | CASSLRLTYEQYF
NA | TRBJ1-1 | NA | TRBV6-2/TRBV6-3 | TGTGCCAGCAGCAAAAGAGGGACCAACACTGAAGCTTTCTTT | CASSKRGTNTEAFF
few | TRBJ1-2 | TRBD1 | TRBV29-1 | TGCAGCGTTGTTGCAGGGGGTAACTATGGCTACACCTTC | CSVVAGGNYGYTF
NA | TRBJ1-6 | NA | TRBV12-3/TRBV12-4 | TGTGCCAGCAGTGCAGGTCGATCCTCACCCCTCCACTTT | CASSAGRSSPLHF
NA | TRBJ2-1 | NA | TRBV18 | TGTGCCAGCTCACCACGTCGGGGGAACTCCTACAATGAGCAGTTCTTC | CASSPRRGNSYNEQFF
NA | TRBJ2-3 | NA | TRBV11-2 | TGTGCCAGCAGCTTAGAGGGAGGCGGGAAGTTAATTTCCACAGATACGCAGTATTTT | CASSLEGGGKLISTDTQYF
few | TRBJ1-4 | TRBD1 | TRBV5-1 | TGCGCCAGCAGCCTCGGACAGGGGGTCCCTGAAAAACTGTTTTTT | CASSLGQGVPEKLFF
few | TRBJ2-1 | NA | TRBV6-5 | TGTGCCAGCAGTTACTTTTACGGGCACAATGAGCAGTTCTTC | CASSYFYGHNEQFF
many | TRBJ2-2 | NA | TRBV4-3 | TGCGCCAGCAGCCAAGAGCTCGGGATCACCGGGGAGCTGTTTTTT | CASSQELGITGELFF
NA | TRBJ2-1 | NA | TRBV9 | TGTGCCAGCACCCGCCAGGGGTCGGGGTACAATGAGCAGTTCTTC | CASTRQGSGYNEQFF
NA | TRBJ2-1 | TRBD2 | TRBV7-3 | TGTGCCAGCAGATCACTAGCGTCGGGTGAGCAGTTCTTC | CASRSLASGEQFF
few | TRBJ2-1 | NA | TRBV7-2 | TGTGCCAGCAGCCCGCGTCGGATCTACAATGAGCAGTTCTTC | CASSPRRIYNEQFF
NA | TRBJ2-3 | TRBD2 | TRBV5-4 | TGTGCCAGCTTGGAAAAACTAGCGGGTCGCACAGATACGCAGTATTTT | CASLEKLAGRTDTQYF
few | TRBJ2-2 | NA | TRBV24-1 | TGTGCCACCAGTACTTCCATGAGCCCCGACGTGAGCACCGGGGAGCTGTTTTTT | CATSTSMSPDVSTGELFF
few | TRBJ2-7 | NA | TRBV27 | TGTGCCAGCAGTTTTCGTGGTGGTCAGCGTAGCTACGAGCAGTACTTC | CASSFRGGQRSYEQYF
NA | TRBJ2-7 | NA | TRBV20-1 | TGCAGTGCTAGTGGCTCGAATGCCTACGAGCAGTACTTC | CSASGSNAYEQYF
few | TRBJ1-5 | NA | TRBV6-1 | TGTGCCAGCAGTGAAGGTCAGCCCTATAGCAATCAGCCCCAGCATTTT | CASSEGQPYSNQPQHF
NA | TRBJ2-2 | TRBD1 | TRBV28 | TGTGCCAGCAGTGACTGGACAGGGTCTACCGGGGAGCTGTTTTTT | CASSDWTGSTGELFF
NA | TRBJ1-2 | NA | TRBV6-1 | TGTGCCAGCAGTGATATGGTAAATGACTATGGCTACACCTTC | CASSDMVNDYGYTF
few | TRBJ2-6 | NA | TRBV28 | TGTGCCAGCAGTTGGACCATCTCTGGGGCCAACGTCCTGACTTTC | CASSWTISGANVLTF
few | TRBJ2-3 | TRBD1 | TRBV27 | TGTGCCAGCACCATAACCGGGACAGGGTATGCAGATACGCAGTATTTT | CASTITGTGYADTQYF
NA | TRBJ2-7 | NA | TRBV5-1 | TGCGCCAGCAGCTTGGTTTGGGGTTCCAACGAGCAGTACTTC | CASSLVWGSNEQYF
NA | TRBJ1-1 | NA | TRBV4-3 | TGCGCCAGCAGCCAAGGGGCAGTGAACACTGAAGCTTTCTTT | CASSQGAVNTEAFF
NA | TRBJ2-1 | TRBD2 | TRBV4-3 | TGCGCCAGCAGCCAAAGACTAGCGGGAGCCTACAATGAGCAGTTCTTC | CASSQRLAGAYNEQFF